These T cell receptor beta chains were read from a single sample in a study of cytomegalovirus exposure and HLA in healthy donors. Repertoires were generated with immunoSEQ multiplex PCR, while TCRdb's copy carries only in-frame clones and drops some. The sample includes around 160,000 clones, around 77% of them seen just once. Sequenced: PBMCs. The receptors were gathered from a woman in her thirties or forties in good health and CMV-seropositive. CDR3s include the opening cysteine and the closing phenylalanine or tryptophan. D genes are given only for firm matches. Rows give clone size only sometimes, using once, few, many, or a class for an expanded clone.

>-|TRBV10-3|TRBD2|TRBJ2-3
TGTGCCATCAGTGATAGCGGGGGGGCCACAGATACGCAGTATTTT
CAISDSGGATDTQYF
>-|TRBV6-1|TRBD2|TRBJ2-5
TGTGCCAGCAGTGAAATCCGGACTAGCGGGGGGGCGGTAGAGACCCAGTACTTC
CASSEIRTSGGAVETQYF
>-|TRBV6-1|TRBD1|TRBJ2-5
TGTGCCAGCAGTACCAGGGGGTTGGGCGAGACCCAGTACTTC
CASSTRGLGETQYF
>-|TRBV6-1|TRBD1|TRBJ2-1
TGTGCCGGGGGGACAGGGATCCACAATGAGCAGTTCTTC
CAGGTGIHNEQFF
>-|TRBV28|-|TRBJ1-2
TGTGCCAGCAGTTCCCCATCCGGGGGCTACACCTTC
CASSSPSGGYTF
>-|TRBV29-1|-|TRBJ1-2
TGCAGCGTTGCAGGGTCAGGATATGGCTACACCTTC
CSVAGSGYGYTF
>-|TRBV4-2|TRBD1|TRBJ1-2
TGTGCCAGCAGCCAAGTGACAGGGGGCGATGGCTACACCTTC
CASSQVTGGDGYTF
>-|TRBV18|-|TRBJ1-1
TGTGCCAGCTCACCAAGCCCAATTACTGAAGCTTTCTTT
CASSPSPITEAFF
>-|TRBV5-3|-|TRBJ1-1
TGTGCCAGAAGCTCGCAGACTGAAGCTTTCTTT
CARSSQTEAFF
>once|TRBV5-4|TRBD1|TRBJ2-1
TGTGCCAGCAGCATGGGACAGAGATTCACCTACAATGAGCAGTTCTTC
CASSMGQRFTYNEQFF
>-|TRBV7-9|-|TRBJ2-3
TGTGCCAGCAGCTTAGGGGGAGACCCCACAACGGCGCAGTATTTT
CASSLGGDPTTAQYF
>few|TRBV6-6|-|TRBJ1-2
TGTGCCAGCAGCCTAAAGTCTAACTATGGCTACACCTTC
CASSLKSNYGYTF
>-|TRBV5-1|-|TRBJ2-1
TGCGCCAGCAGCTCCCCGGGGGATGAGCAGTTCTTC
CASSSPGDEQFF
>few|TRBV7-2|TRBD1|TRBJ2-5
TGTGCCAGCAGCTTCGGGACAGGGCAAGAGACCCAGTACTTC
CASSFGTGQETQYF
>few|TRBV27|TRBD2|TRBJ2-7
TGTGCCAGCAGTTACCACCCGGGACTAGCGCCCTACGAGCAGTACTTC
CASSYHPGLAPYEQYF
>few|TRBV2|TRBD1|TRBJ2-6
TGTGCCGGTCAGAGGGACAGCTCTGGGGCCAACGTCCTGACTTTC
CAGQRDSSGANVLTF
>-|TRBV2|-|TRBJ1-1
TGTGCCAGCAGACTTCCGGGGGGCGCTGAAGCTTTCTTT
CASRLPGGAEAFF
>once|TRBV9|-|TRBJ2-6
TGTGCCAGCAGCGTAGCCGGCTCTGGGGCCAACGTCCTGACTTTC
CASSVAGSGANVLTF
>-|TRBV2|-|TRBJ2-5
TGTGCCAGCAGTGAAGCGCGGGAGACCCAGTACTTC
CASSEARETQYF
>-|TRBV18|-|TRBJ1-4
TGTGCCAGCTCACCACCTCCGGGTTCCGAAAAACTGTTTTTT
CASSPPPGSEKLFF
>-|TRBV5-1|-|TRBJ1-6
TGCGCCAGCAGCCCCGGGACATCTCATTCACCCCTCCACTTT
CASSPGTSHSPLHF
>-|TRBV6-6|-|TRBJ2-2
TGTGCCAGCAGTTACGAGGGTATGGGGACCGGGGAGCTGTTTTTT
CASSYEGMGTGELFF
>-|TRBV18|-|TRBJ2-7
TGTGCCAGCTCATCGGGGGTCTACGAGCAGTACTTC
CASSSGVYEQYF
>-|TRBV28|-|TRBJ2-5
TGTGCCAGCAGTTTAGAGGGAAAAGAGACCCAGTACTTC
CASSLEGKETQYF
>-|TRBV2|TRBD2|TRBJ2-1
TGTGCCAGTATCCTCAGGGCTAGCGGGGGGCCCAATGAGCAGTTCTTC
CASILRASGGPNEQFF
>-|TRBV13|TRBD2|TRBJ2-7
TGTGCCAGCAGCGAAGGGACTAGCGGGGGGAAGTGGGAGCAGTACTTC
CASSEGTSGGKWEQYF
>-|TRBV9|TRBD2|TRBJ2-3
TGTGCCAGCAGCGTTCAGCGGGGGGCAGATACGCAGTATTTT
CASSVQRGADTQYF
>-|TRBV6-5|TRBD2|TRBJ2-2
TGTGCCAGCAGTTACTACGGCGGGGGTCCCGGGGAGCTGTTTTTT
CASSYYGGGPGELFF
>-|TRBV7-9|-|TRBJ1-3
TGTGCCAGCAGCTTACTTGGACAGAAAGTTGGAAACACCATATATTTT
CASSLLGQKVGNTIYF
>-|TRBV6-5|TRBD1|TRBJ2-7
TGTGCCAGCAGTTCCACAGGGGGCGAGCAGTACTTC
CASSSTGGEQYF
>-|TRBV19|TRBD1|TRBJ1-1
TGTGCCAGTAGTCTGACAGGGATAGGCACTGAAGCTTTCTTT
CASSLTGIGTEAFF
>-|TRBV9|-|TRBJ1-2
TGTGCCAGCAGCGTAGGAGGCACGAACTATGGCTACACCTTC
CASSVGGTNYGYTF
>-|TRBV19|-|TRBJ2-3
TGTGCCAGTAGCCCCCTAGCTCCAGATACGCAGTATTTT
CASSPLAPDTQYF
>-|TRBV9|-|TRBJ1-1
TGTGCCAGCAGCGTACAACTTCGCACTGAAGCTTTCTTT
CASSVQLRTEAFF
>-|TRBV6-1|TRBD1|TRBJ2-5
TGTGCCAGCAGGGACCAGACAGGGACGCCCCAGTACTTC
CASRDQTGTPQYF
>-|TRBV6-1|TRBD2|TRBJ2-4
TGTGCCAGCAGTGAATTCCTAGCGGGGACGATAGCCAAAAACATTCAGTACTTC
CASSEFLAGTIAKNIQYF
>-|TRBV10-3|TRBD2|TRBJ2-3
TGTGCCATCACGTCACTAGCGAGCACAGATACGCAGTATTTT
CAITSLASTDTQYF
>-|TRBV10-3|TRBD1|TRBJ1-2
TGTGCCATCAGAGAGACAGGGTCCTATGGCTACACCTTC
CAIRETGSYGYTF
>-|TRBV7-9|-|TRBJ2-1
TGTTCCAGCAGCGTCAAATCCATCGGAGGTGAGCAGTTCTTC
CSSSVKSIGGEQFF
>few|TRBV14|TRBD1|TRBJ2-3
TGTGCCAGCAGCCCCGACAGGGTGTTAGATACGCAGTATTTT
CASSPDRVLDTQYF
>-|TRBV11-2|TRBD1|TRBJ2-1
TGTGCCAGCAGCTTCGGGGGCGGGACAGGGGTTAGCCATGAGCAGTTCTTC
CASSFGGGTGVSHEQFF
>-|TRBV5-1|TRBD1|TRBJ1-2
TGCGCCAGCAGCTTGGGGGGGACAGGGAACTATGGCTACACCTTC
CASSLGGTGNYGYTF
>-|TRBV27|-|TRBJ1-1
TGTGCCAGCAGTTTAGGGAGGGGAAGGACTGAAGCTTTCTTT
CASSLGRGRTEAFF
>-|TRBV28|-|TRBJ2-1
TGTGCCAGCGGGACTGCTCTACGAGAGCAGTTCTTC
CASGTALREQFF
>-|TRBV6-1|TRBD1|TRBJ1-2
TGTGCCAGCAGGGGGAAGGGACAGAGTAACTATGGCTACACCTTC
CASRGKGQSNYGYTF
>few|TRBV6-5|TRBD1|TRBJ1-2
TGTGCCAGCAGACAGGGGAGATATGGCTACACCTTC
CASRQGRYGYTF
>-|TRBV6-5|TRBD2|TRBJ2-1
TGTGCCAGCCCCGGTGGGAGGGCCAATGAGCAGTTCTTC
CASPGGRANEQFF
>-|TRBV5-1|TRBD1|TRBJ2-3
TGCGCCAGCAGCTTGGGACAGGGTGGCCCAGATACGCAGTATTTT
CASSLGQGGPDTQYF